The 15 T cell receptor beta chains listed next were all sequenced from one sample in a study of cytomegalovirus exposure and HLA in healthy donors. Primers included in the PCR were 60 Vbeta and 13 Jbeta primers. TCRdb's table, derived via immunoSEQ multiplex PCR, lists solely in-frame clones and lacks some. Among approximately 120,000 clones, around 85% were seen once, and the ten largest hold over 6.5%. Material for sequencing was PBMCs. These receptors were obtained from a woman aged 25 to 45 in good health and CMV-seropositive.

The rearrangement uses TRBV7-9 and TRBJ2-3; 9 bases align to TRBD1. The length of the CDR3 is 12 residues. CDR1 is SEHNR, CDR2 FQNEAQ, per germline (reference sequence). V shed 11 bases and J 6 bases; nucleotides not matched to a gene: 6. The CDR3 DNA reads TGTGCCGGGACAGGGCCCCCGGATACGCAGTATTTT. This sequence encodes CAGTGPPDTQYF.

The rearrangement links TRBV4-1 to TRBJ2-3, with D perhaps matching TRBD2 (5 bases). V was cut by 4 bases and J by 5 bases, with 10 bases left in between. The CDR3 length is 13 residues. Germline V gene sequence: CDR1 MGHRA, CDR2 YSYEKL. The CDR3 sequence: CASSLLAIDTQYF. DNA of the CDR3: TGCGCCAGCAGCCTCCTAGCAATAGATACGCAGTATTTT.

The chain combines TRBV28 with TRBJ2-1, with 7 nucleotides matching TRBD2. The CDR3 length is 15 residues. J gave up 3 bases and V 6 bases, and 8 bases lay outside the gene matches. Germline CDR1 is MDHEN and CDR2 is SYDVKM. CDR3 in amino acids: CASRTGGGVYNEQFF. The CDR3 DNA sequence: TGTGCCAGCAGGACTGGGGGGGGAGTCTACAATGAGCAGTTCTTC.

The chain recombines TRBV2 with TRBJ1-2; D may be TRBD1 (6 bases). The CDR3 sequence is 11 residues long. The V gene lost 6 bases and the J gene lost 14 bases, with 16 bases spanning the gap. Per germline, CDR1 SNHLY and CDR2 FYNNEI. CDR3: CASRYRVGRTF. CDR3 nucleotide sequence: TGTGCCAGCAGGTACAGGGTTGGTAGGACCTTC.

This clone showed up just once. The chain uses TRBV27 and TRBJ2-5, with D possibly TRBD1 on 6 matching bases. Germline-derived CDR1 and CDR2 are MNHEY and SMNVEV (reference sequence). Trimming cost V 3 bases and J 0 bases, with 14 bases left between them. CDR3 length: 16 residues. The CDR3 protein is CASSFVSQGYQETQYF. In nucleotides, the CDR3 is TGTGCCAGCAGTTTCGTCAGCCAGGGGTACCAAGAGACCCAGTACTTC.

CDR3 in DNA: TGTGCCAGCAGCCCCGGACTAGCGGGGGCCCTAGAGACCCAGTACTTC. As protein: CASSPGLAGALETQYF. The chain employs TRBV11-3 and TRBJ2-5, with 13 bases matching TRBD2. With V trimmed by 5 bases and J by 4 bases, 7 bases remained unmatched. Per the germline V gene, CDR1 is SGHNT and CDR2 is YENEEA. The CDR3 consists of 16 residues.

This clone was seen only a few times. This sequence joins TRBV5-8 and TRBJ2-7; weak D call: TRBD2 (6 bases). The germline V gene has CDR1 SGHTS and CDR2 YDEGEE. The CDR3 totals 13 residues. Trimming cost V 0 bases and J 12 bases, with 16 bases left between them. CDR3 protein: CASSLGAGGEPYF. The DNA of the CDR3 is TGTGCCAGCAGCTTGGGAGCGGGCGGAGAACCGTACTTC.

The CDR3 nucleotides are TGTGCCAGCAGCTTTAGGGAGGAGAGACAGTACTTC. Protein product: CASSFREERQYF. This chain uses TRBV7-6 with TRBJ2-7; the D gene is possibly TRBD2 (6 bases). The CDR3 runs to 12 residues. Trimming pared 3 bases from V and 10 bases from J, leaving 13 bases between. The germline gives CDR1 SGHVS, CDR2 FNYEAQ.

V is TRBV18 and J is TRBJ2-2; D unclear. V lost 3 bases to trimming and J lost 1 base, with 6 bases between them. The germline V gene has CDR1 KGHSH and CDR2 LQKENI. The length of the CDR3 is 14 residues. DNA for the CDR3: TGTGCCAGCTCACCTGACTTGAACACCGGGGAGCTGTTTTTT. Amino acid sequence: CASSPDLNTGELFF.

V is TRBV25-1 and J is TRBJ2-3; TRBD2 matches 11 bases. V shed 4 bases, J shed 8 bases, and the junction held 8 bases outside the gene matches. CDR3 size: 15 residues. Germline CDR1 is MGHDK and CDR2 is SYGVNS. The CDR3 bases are TGTGCCAGCAGTGGTCGGGTACTAGCGGGAGCTACGCAGTATTTT. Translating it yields CASSGRVLAGATQYF.

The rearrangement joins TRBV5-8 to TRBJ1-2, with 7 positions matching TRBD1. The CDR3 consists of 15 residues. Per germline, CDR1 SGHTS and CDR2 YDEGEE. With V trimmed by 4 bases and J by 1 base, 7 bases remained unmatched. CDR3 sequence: CASSIRDSVNYGYTF. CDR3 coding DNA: TGTGCCAGCAGCATTAGGGACAGTGTTAACTATGGCTACACCTTC.

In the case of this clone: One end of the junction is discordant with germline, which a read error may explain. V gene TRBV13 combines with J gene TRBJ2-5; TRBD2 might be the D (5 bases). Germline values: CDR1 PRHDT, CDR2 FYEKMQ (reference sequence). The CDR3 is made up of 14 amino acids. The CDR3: CASSFRGSEETRYF. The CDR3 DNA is TGTGCCAGCAGCTTTCGTGGGAGTGAAGAGACCCGGTACTTC. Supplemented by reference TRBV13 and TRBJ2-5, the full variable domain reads AAGVIQSPRHLIKEKRETATLKCYPIPRHDTVYWYQQGPGQDPQFLISFYEKMQSDKGSIPDRFSAQQFSDYHSELNMSSLELGDSALYFCASSFRGSEETRYFGPGTRLLVL.

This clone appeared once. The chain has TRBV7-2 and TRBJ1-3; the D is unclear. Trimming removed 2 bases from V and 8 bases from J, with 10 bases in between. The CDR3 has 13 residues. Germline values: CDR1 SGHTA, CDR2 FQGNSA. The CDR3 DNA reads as TGTGCCAGCAGCTTATTTCGAGAAGACACCATATATTTT. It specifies CASSLFREDTIYF.

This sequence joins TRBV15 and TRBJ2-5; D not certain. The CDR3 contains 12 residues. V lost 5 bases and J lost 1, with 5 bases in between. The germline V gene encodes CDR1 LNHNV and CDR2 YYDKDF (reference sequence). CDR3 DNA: TGTGCCACCAGCGGCCTCCAAGAGACCCAGTACTTC. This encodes CATSGLQETQYF.

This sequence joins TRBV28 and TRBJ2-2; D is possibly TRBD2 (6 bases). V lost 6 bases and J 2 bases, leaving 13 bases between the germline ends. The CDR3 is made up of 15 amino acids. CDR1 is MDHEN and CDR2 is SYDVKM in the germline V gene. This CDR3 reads CASSKAEGNTGELFF. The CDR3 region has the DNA TGTGCCAGCAGCAAGGCGGAGGGTAACACCGGGGAGCTGTTTTTT.